This T cell receptor beta chain was found in a study of shared clonotypes between healthy human individuals. Whole-study context: CD4 naive and memory got three plates each, CD8 naive two, CD8 memory one. Study-wide results and caveats: Larger estimated richness was generally seen in naive subsets than in memory subsets. The generation probabilities recorded for non-shared clonotypes fell below those of clonotypes shared by all four donors.

This clone was observed a few times. What it binds is not known. CD45RO-negative, CCR7-selected cells formed the naive CD8 fraction, which excluded terminally differentiated effector memory CD45RA+ cells. Genomic DNA (from each subset) was split evenly across several immunoSEQ plates. Libraries were prepared by immunoSEQ multiplex PCR; TCRdb keeps only in-frame clonotypes and omits some of them. The sample contains millions of clones, about 92% of which appear only once. Germline V gives CDR1 MNHNS, CDR2 SASEGT. This CDR3 region has 17 residues. Trimming removed 2 bases from V and 5 bases from J, with 21 bases in between.

This TCR was sampled from a man aged 18 to 30 in good health. Some clones in this sample may be carry-over from other donors' samples. The chain combines TRBV6-1 with TRBJ1-1; weak D call: TRBD1 (5 bases). Source material: naive CD8+ T cells from PBMCs. The CDR3 nucleotides read TGTGCCAGCAGTGAACGGCGGCAGGGTCTAGATCTTACTGAAGCTTTCTTT. Translated: CASSERRQGLDLTEAFF.